The 28 T cell receptor beta chains below come from one sample, sequenced in a study of cytomegalovirus exposure and HLA in healthy donors. The PCR contained 60 Vbeta and 13 Jbeta primers. Generated by immunoSEQ multiplex PCR, the TCRdb table keeps only in-frame clones and is missing some. In the table there are 180,000 or so clones, about 86% of which are singletons. The material sequenced was PBMCs. The source is a woman aged 25 to 39 in good health and CMV-seronegative.

This clone came up once. The chain uses TRBV4-1 and TRBJ2-7, with 8 bases fitting TRBD2. The CDR3 is 13 residues long. Trimming removed 4 bases from V and 4 bases from J; junction bases left unmatched: 3. The germline gives CDR1 MGHRA, CDR2 YSYEKL. DNA for the CDR3: TGCGCCAGCAGCCCCGGGACTAGATACGAGCAGTACTTC. It translates to CASSPGTRYEQYF.

The V gene is TRBV19, the J gene TRBJ2-7, with D maybe TRBD1 (6 bases). Germline V gene sequence: CDR1 LNHDA, CDR2 SQIVND (reference sequence). V lost 0 bases and J 7 bases, leaving 19 bases between the germline ends. The CDR3 is made up of 16 amino acids. This CDR3 reads CASSIDGTPQAREQYF. The CDR3, as DNA: TGTGCCAGTAGTATAGATGGGACACCTCAAGCACGGGAGCAGTACTTC.

This clone occurred once. This chain connects TRBV19 to TRBJ1-1; D is unresolved. In germline, CDR1 is LNHDA, CDR2 SQIVND (reference sequence). The CDR3 loop spans 13 amino acids. The V gene lost 7 bases and the J gene lost 1 base, with 10 bases spanning the gap. CDR3 protein: CASTREGNTEAFF. The DNA for the CDR3 is TGTGCCAGTACGAGGGAGGGGAACACTGAAGCTTTCTTT.

The chain uses TRBV9 and TRBJ2-2, with 7 bases matching TRBD1. This CDR3 region has 13 residues. V lost 8 bases and J lost 6; bases outside the gene matches: 7. Looked up from germline, CDR1 is SGDLS and CDR2 is YYNGEE. The CDR3 loop reads CASSRQGSGELFF. In nucleotides, the CDR3 is TGTGCCAGTTCACGACAGGGATCCGGGGAGCTGTTTTTT.

This clone was detected only a few times. The gene calls are TRBV7-9 and TRBJ2-1, with TRBD1 matching 7 bases. CDR3 length: 14 amino acids. V gave up 5 bases and J gave up 8 bases; unmatched junction bases: 9. The germline gives CDR1 SEHNR, CDR2 FQNEAQ (reference sequence). CDR3 loop: CASSQGVLIDEQFF. CDR3 nucleotide sequence: TGTGCCAGCAGCCAGGGGGTACTTATCGATGAGCAGTTCTTC.

This clone was seen only once. The chain joins TRBV11-2 to TRBJ2-6, with D unclear. CDR1 and CDR2 from the germline V gene are SGHAT and FQNNGV. The CDR3 has 15 amino acids. V gave up 1 base and J gave up 2 bases, with 6 bases separating them. CDR3 nucleotides: TGTGCCAGCAGCTTAGCCCAGGCTGGGGCCAACGTCCTGACTTTC. It encodes CASSLAQAGANVLTF. The variable domain in full, completed from reference TRBV11-2 and TRBJ2-6, reads EAGVAQSPRYKIIEKRQSVAFWCNPISGHATLYWYQQILGQGPKLLIQFQNNGVVDDSQLPKDRFSAERLKGVDSTLKIQPAKLEDSAVYLCASSLAQAGANVLTFGAGSRLTVL.

V and J are TRBV10-3 and TRBJ1-2, with a weak D call TRBD1 (5 bases). Germline V gives CDR1 ENHRY, CDR2 SYGVKD. The CDR3 has 12 amino acids. V was shortened by 7 bases and J by 6 bases, with 12 bases between the two germline ends. The CDR3 sequence: CAITSAGNGYTF. The CDR3, as DNA: TGTGCCATCACTTCCGCAGGGAATGGCTACACCTTC.

This chain connects TRBV28 to TRBJ2-1; the D is unclear. This CDR3 region has 13 residues. Trimming removed 5 bases at V and 9 bases at J, with 14 bases between. Germline values: CDR1 MDHEN, CDR2 SYDVKM. The CDR3 coding sequence is TGTGCCAGCAGTCCACCCCAAACGGGTGAGCAGTTCTTC. Translating gives CASSPPQTGEQFF.

This clone was seen once. The chain couples TRBV11-2 to TRBJ2-3; 8 bases align to TRBD1. Germline lookup yields CDR1 SGHAT and CDR2 FQNNGV. This CDR3 is built from 14 residues. The trim removed 4 bases at V and 4 bases at J, leaving 4 bases unmatched. The CDR3 region has the DNA TGTGCCAGCAGCTCCCGGACAGGGTCAGATACGCAGTATTTT. The encoded protein is CASSSRTGSDTQYF.

The V call is TRBV28, the J call TRBJ2-5, with TRBD2 matching 9 bases. Germline loops: CDR1 MDHEN, CDR2 SYDVKM. This CDR3 comprises 14 residues. J gave up 4 bases and V 5 bases, and 5 bases lay outside the gene matches. The CDR3 sequence is CASSQGLARETQYF. DNA of the CDR3: TGTGCCAGCAGTCAGGGACTAGCTCGAGAGACCCAGTACTTC.

This sequence joins TRBV9 and TRBJ2-1, with 16 bases lining up with TRBD2. With 0 bases clipped from V and 6 bases from J, the junction kept 3 bases outside the gene matches. There are 17 residues in the CDR3. Germline V CDR1 and CDR2: SGDLS, YYNGEE. Written as DNA, the CDR3 is TGTGCCAGCAGCGTAGGGGGACTAGCGGGAGGGTTCAATGAGCAGTTCTTC. Its translation: CASSVGGLAGGFNEQFF. Using reference TRBV9 and TRBJ2-1 for the parts outside the CDR3, the full variable domain is DSGVTQTPKHLITATGQRVTLRCSPRSGDLSVYWYQQSLDQGLQFLIQYYNGEERAKGNILERFSAQQFPDLHSELNLSSLELGDSALYFCASSVGGLAGGFNEQFFGPGTRLTVL.

This rearrangement joins TRBV5-5 to TRBJ2-1; maybe TRBD2 (6 bases). Germline V lookup: CDR1 SGHKS, CDR2 YYEKEE (reference sequence). Deletions cut 0 bases from V and 0 bases from J, with 13 bases between. The CDR3 is made up of 17 amino acids. CDR3: CASSLEGRGSSYNEQFF. For the CDR3, the DNA is TGTGCCAGCAGCTTGGAGGGACGGGGGAGCTCCTACAATGAGCAGTTCTTC.

The CDR3 loop reads CAGGPRKDRGLYEQYF. The CDR3 nucleotides read TGTGCCGGGGGACCGCGAAAAGACAGGGGCCTCTACGAGCAGTACTTC. J is TRBJ2-7 and V is TRBV19; 8 bases map to TRBD1. The germline gives CDR1 LNHDA, CDR2 SQIVND (reference sequence). CDR3 length: 16 residues. The J segment lost 3 bases and the V segment lost 11 bases, leaving 18 bases of the junction unmatched.

This clone has just a few counts. Sequence at one end of the junction differs from germline and may be a read error. The V and J genes are TRBV5-1 and TRBJ2-4; D remains unclear. Germline lookup yields CDR1 SGHRS and CDR2 YFSETQ. This CDR3 is 13 amino acids long. DNA of the CDR3: TGCGCCAGCAGCCCCGTAGCCACAAACATTCAGTACTTC. It translates to CASSPVATNIQYF.

This clone was counted a few times. This sequence joins TRBV20-1 and TRBJ2-7, with 8 bases identical to TRBD2. The CDR3 is 11 residues long. Germline V gene sequence: CDR1 DFQATT, CDR2 SNEGSKA (reference sequence). With 5 bases clipped from V and 6 bases from J, the junction kept 3 bases outside the gene matches. The CDR3 sequence is CSARLAREQYF. In DNA form, the CDR3 reads TGCAGTGCTCGACTAGCGCGCGAGCAGTACTTC.

This chain links TRBV7-9 with TRBJ2-7; TRBD2 is a possible D gene (5 bases). The CDR3 runs to 13 residues. V was cut by 6 bases and J by 7 bases, with 16 bases left in between. Germline assignment: CDR1 SEHNR and CDR2 FQNEAQ (reference sequence). CDR3 nucleotide sequence: TGTGCCAGCAGACGTACCGACGGGGAAGAGCAGTACTTC. This encodes CASRRTDGEEQYF.

J is TRBJ2-1 and V is TRBV2; TRBD1 aligns across 9 bases. Trimming took 7 bases from V and 7 from J; bases not matched to a gene: 8. This CDR3 has 14 residues. Germline V gives CDR1 SNHLY, CDR2 FYNNEI. The CDR3, as DNA: TGTGCCAGCACCCCGGGACAGGGCGCGAATGAGCAGTTCTTC. Translating gives CASTPGQGANEQFF.

The chain employs TRBV9 and TRBJ1-1, with D maybe TRBD1 (5 bases). The CDR3 length is 13 residues. Deletions cut 3 bases from V and 3 bases from J, with 9 bases between. From germline, CDR1 is SGDLS and CDR2 YYNGEE. CDR3 nucleotides: TGTGCCAGCAGCGCTCAGGGTGACACTGAAGCTTTCTTT. Translated: CASSAQGDTEAFF.

The chain uses TRBV5-1 and TRBJ2-1; D is perhaps TRBD1 (8 bases). The CDR3 is 17 residues long. Germline V gives CDR1 SGHRS, CDR2 YFSETQ. Deletions cut 4 bases from V and 7 bases from J, with 24 bases between. The CDR3 sequence is CASSKRSGQAGDNEQFF. In DNA form, the CDR3 reads TGCGCCAGCAGCAAACGATCGGGACAGGCGGGGGATAATGAGCAGTTCTTC.

This chain's CDR3 is CASSEQGNTEAFF. In DNA, the CDR3 is TGTGCCAGCAGTGAACAGGGGAACACTGAAGCTTTCTTT. The rearrangement joins TRBV25-1 to TRBJ1-1; maybe TRBD1 (5 bases). V was clipped by 2 bases and J by 1 base, with 5 bases between them. CDR3 length equals 13 residues. CDR1 and CDR2 (germline): MGHDK, SYGVNS.

This rearrangement joins TRBV6-5 to TRBJ2-5, with D possibly matching TRBD2 (5 bases). Germline V gene sequence: CDR1 MNHEY, CDR2 SVGAGI. The CDR3 sequence is 15 residues long. V lost 0 bases and J 4 bases, leaving 12 bases between the germline ends. CDR3 in DNA: TGTGCCAGCAGTTACTCCGGGATTGGGTCAGAGACCCAGTACTTC. As protein: CASSYSGIGSETQYF.

This chain uses TRBV11-1 with TRBJ2-5, with 7 bases lining up with TRBD1. The CDR3 is made up of 14 amino acids. The V segment lost 8 bases and the J segment 5 bases; nucleotides outside the gene matches: 11. Germline-derived CDR1 and CDR2 are SGHAT and FQDESV (reference sequence). CDR3 nucleotide sequence: TGTGCCAGCCGGAGACAGGGTAGTTCGGAGACCCAGTACTTC. Translating it yields CASRRQGSSETQYF.

The chain links TRBV25-1 to TRBJ2-5; TRBD1 matches at 11 bases. Germline V CDR1 and CDR2: MGHDK, SYGVNS. This CDR3 region has 16 residues. V was clipped by 4 bases and J by 2 bases; unmatched bases: 6. The CDR3 DNA reads TGTGCCAGCAGTGGCCGGGACAGGGGGTTTCAAGAGACCCAGTACTTC. As protein: CASSGRDRGFQETQYF.

A remark on this clone: The conserved phenylalanine or tryptophan normally closing the CDR3 is absent here, so this likely arose from a read error. The CDR3 region is CASSHGQASTDTQYS. The CDR3 bases are TGTGCCAGCAGCCACGGACAGGCTAGCACAGATACGCAGTATTCT. The chain uses TRBV5-4 and TRBJ2-3; 7 bases align to TRBD1. Germline CDR1 and CDR2: SGHNT and YYREEE (reference sequence). The CDR3 totals 15 residues. Germline trimming cut 4 bases from V and 0 bases from J; bases unmatched to any gene: 5.

The chain carries TRBV7-9 and TRBJ2-5, with 10 bases lining up with TRBD2. Per germline, CDR1 SEHNR and CDR2 FQNEAQ (reference sequence). CDR3 length equals 15 residues. The trim removed 4 bases at V and 5 bases at J, leaving 7 bases unmatched. The chain's CDR3 is CASSSLAGGGETQYF. As DNA, the CDR3 is TGTGCCAGCAGCTCCTTAGCGGGGGGCGGGGAGACCCAGTACTTC. Full variable domain (missing parts from reference TRBV7-9 and TRBJ2-5): DTGVSQNPRHKITKRGQNVTFRCDPISEHNRLYWYRQTLGQGPEFLTYFQNEAQLEKSRLLSDRFSAERPKGSFSTLEIQRTEQGDSAMYLCASSSLAGGGETQYFGPGTRLLVL.

The chain employs TRBV6-6 and TRBJ1-1, with D tentatively TRBD1 (6 bases). This CDR3 is 13 amino acids long. V lost 2 bases, J lost 3 bases, and 7 bases lay in between. The germline V gene encodes CDR1 MNHNY and CDR2 SVGAGI (reference sequence). CDR3 protein: CASSYGGYTEAFF. The CDR3 DNA follows: TGTGCCAGCAGTTACGGGGGCTACACTGAAGCTTTCTTT.

A word on this clone: Relative to the germline gene, one junction end is altered; a read error may explain this. The V and J genes are TRBV7-7 and TRBJ2-2; 7 nucleotides align to TRBD1. The CDR3 runs to 15 residues. CDR1 is SSHAT, CDR2 FNYEAQ, per germline (reference sequence). The CDR3 nucleotides read TGTGCTAGCAGCCCCGGACAGGCCGACACCGGGGAGCTGTTTTTT. Translating it yields CASSPGQADTGELFF. Complete variable domain (other parts from reference TRBV7-7 and TRBJ2-2): GAGVSQSPRYKVTKRGQDVTLRCDPISSHATLYWYQQALGQGPEFLTYFNYEAQPDKSGLPSDRFSAERPEGSISTLTIQRTEQRDSAMYRCASSPGQADTGELFFGEGSRLTVL.

In DNA form, the CDR3 reads TGTGCCAGCAGCCAAGGAGCGGGAGGGGACACAGATACGCAGTATTTT. This codes for CASSQGAGGDTDTQYF. J is TRBJ2-3 and V is TRBV4-2, with 10 bases fitting TRBD2. CDR3 length: 16 residues. V lost 1 base, J lost 2 bases, and 3 bases stayed unmatched. Per the germline V gene, CDR1 is LGHNA and CDR2 is YNFKEQ.